This T cell receptor beta chain was observed in a study of PD-1 blockade in classical Hodgkin lymphoma. Looking at the study overall: Patients were treated with nivolumab at 3 mg/kg, and this was given intravenously every 2 weeks. Study outcomes and limitations: Newly diagnosed patients reportedly trailed healthy donors in baseline TCR diversity. Individuals initiating nivolumab under 1 year after ASCT were excluded.

The method was immunoSEQ multiplex PCR; TCRdb's version includes in-frame clones alone and lacks a portion of them. The table shows fewer than 15,000 clones, with approximately 58% occurring only once. Each patient's relapse followed autologous stem cell transplantation, and brentuximab vedotin exposure varied. In regard to this clone: The antigen remains undetermined.

V was clipped by 1 base and J by 3 bases; unmatched bases: 7. The germline V gene has CDR1 LGHNA and CDR2 YNFKEQ. The CDR3 is made up of 16 amino acids. The TCR was taken from a human donor with classical Hodgkin lymphoma. The sample in question was peripheral blood mononuclear cells (PBMCs), obtained at baseline. V is TRBV4-2 and J is TRBJ2-7; 9 bases map to TRBD1. The CDR3 sequence: CASSQVAGTGSYEQYF. CDR3 DNA sequence: TGTGCCAGCAGCCAAGTGGCCGGGACAGGGAGCTACGAGCAGTACTTC.